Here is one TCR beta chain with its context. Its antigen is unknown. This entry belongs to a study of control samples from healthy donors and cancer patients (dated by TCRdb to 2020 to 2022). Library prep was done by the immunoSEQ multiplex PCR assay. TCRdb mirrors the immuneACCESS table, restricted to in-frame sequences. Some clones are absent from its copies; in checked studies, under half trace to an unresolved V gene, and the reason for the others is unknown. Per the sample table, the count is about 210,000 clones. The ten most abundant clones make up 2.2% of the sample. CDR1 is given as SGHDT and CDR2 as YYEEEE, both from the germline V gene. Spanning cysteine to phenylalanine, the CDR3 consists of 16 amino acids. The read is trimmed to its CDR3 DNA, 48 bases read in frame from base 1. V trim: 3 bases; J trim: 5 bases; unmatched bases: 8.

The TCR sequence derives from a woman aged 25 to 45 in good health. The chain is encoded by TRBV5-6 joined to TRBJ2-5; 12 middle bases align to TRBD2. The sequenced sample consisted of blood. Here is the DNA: TGTGCCAGCAGCTCGCCAGGACTAGCGGGGAGGGAGACCCAGTACTTC. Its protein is CASSSPGLAGRETQYF.